The 12 T cell receptor beta chains below were found in one sample sequenced in a study of blood T cell repertoires in COVID-19. Generated by immunoSEQ multiplex PCR, the TCRdb table keeps only in-frame clones and is missing some. The sample contains 300,000 to 400,000 clones, approximately 89% of which appear only once. Material: peripheral blood. The receptors stem from a woman aged 18-29 years who had recovered from COVID-19.

This clone showed up just once. The chain is built from TRBV7-9 and TRBJ2-6, with a tentative D call TRBD1 (6 bases). The CDR3 consists of 18 residues. Germline CDR1 SEHNR, CDR2 FQNEAQ (reference sequence). The V end lost 2 bases, the J end lost 0 bases, and 14 bases lay between the germline ends. CDR3 sequence (DNA): TGTGCCAGCAGCTTACGACAGGACCTCCGCTCTGGGGCCAACGTCCTGACTTTC. Translation: CASSLRQDLRSGANVLTF. The full variable domain, completed using reference TRBV7-9 and TRBJ2-6, is DTGVSQNPRHKITKRGQNVTFRCDPISEHNRLYWYRQTLGQGPEFLTYFQNEAQLEKSRLLSDRFSAERPKGSFSTLEIQRTEQGDSAMYLCASSLRQDLRSGANVLTFGAGSRLTVL.

The chain combines TRBV6-5 with TRBJ2-2; D not certain. Trimming took 6 bases from V and 6 from J, leaving 8 bases between them. This CDR3 contains 12 residues. Looked up from germline, CDR1 is MNHEY and CDR2 is SVGAGI. CDR3 bases: TGTGCCAGCAGATCTCGAGCCGGGGAGCTGTTTTTT. Its protein product is CASRSRAGELFF.

The chain carries TRBV6-4 and TRBJ2-7; D possibly corresponds to TRBD1 (5 bases). Germline V lookup: CDR1 MRHNA, CDR2 SNTAGT. The CDR3 has 17 amino acids. V lost 3 bases, J lost 2 bases, and 20 bases lay in between. CDR3 protein: CASSEYFSGHVPYEQYV. The CDR3 region has the DNA TGTGCCAGCAGTGAGTATTTTTCAGGGCATGTCCCCTACGAGCAGTACGTC.

J is TRBJ2-3 and V is TRBV4-3; 14 bases map to TRBD2. CDR1 LGHNA and CDR2 YSLEER come from the germline V gene. V lost 2 bases and J lost 3; bases outside the gene matches: 7. This CDR3 region has 18 residues. CDR3 region: CASSQPPGLAGETDTQYF. CDR3 bases: TGCGCCAGCAGCCAACCCCCGGGACTAGCGGGAGAGACAGATACGCAGTATTTT.

The chain employs TRBV27 and TRBJ2-1; 11 bases fit TRBD2. The germline gives CDR1 MNHEY, CDR2 SMNVEV (reference sequence). The junction had 5 bases not matched to a gene; V was cut back by 5 bases and J by 2 bases. This CDR3 spans 16 amino acids. DNA of the CDR3: TGTGCCAGCAGTCCGGAGGGACTAGCGGCCTACAATGAGCAGTTCTTC. This translates into CASSPEGLAAYNEQFF.

This chain links TRBV2 with TRBJ2-3; TRBD2 is a possible D gene (6 bases). Germline V gene lookup returns CDR1 SNHLY and CDR2 FYNNEI. V dropped 6 bases and J dropped 5 bases, with 15 bases sitting between them. The CDR3 sequence is 14 residues long. The CDR3 nucleotides are TGTGCCAGCAGGAGGTCGGGAGAGGGAGATACGCAGTATTTT. Residues: CASRRSGEGDTQYF.

This clone was found once. The chain recombines TRBV21-1 with TRBJ2-1; the table's D gene call, TRBD2, was not cross checked with the DNA. TRBV21-1 is assigned pseudogene status. The CDR3 runs 16 residues. The CDR3 loop reads CASSSPWPRSYNEQFF. CDR3 DNA sequence: TGTGCCAGCAGCTCCCCTTGGCCTAGGTCCTACAATGAGCAGTTCTTC.

This sequence joins TRBV5-1 and TRBJ2-3; TRBD1 agrees at 7 bases. Trimming took 4 bases from V and 1 from J; bases not matched to a gene: 9. The CDR3 has 16 amino acids. Germline V lookup: CDR1 SGHRS, CDR2 YFSETQ. CDR3 DNA: TGCGCCAGCAGCGCAGGTCCGGGACAGCGCACAGATACGCAGTATTTT. It specifies CASSAGPGQRTDTQYF.

This clone has only one observation. V gene TRBV5-4 combines with J gene TRBJ2-1; D gene uncertain. The CDR3 loop spans 16 amino acids. V lost 5 bases and J 0 bases, leaving 15 bases between the germline ends. Germline CDR1 and CDR2: SGHNT and YYREEE (reference sequence). This CDR3 is CASRKDQAYSYNEQFF. The CDR3 nucleotides are TGTGCCAGCAGGAAAGATCAGGCCTACTCCTACAATGAGCAGTTCTTC.

J is TRBJ2-2 and V is TRBV4-1; D is perhaps TRBD2 (5 bases). Trimming cost V 0 bases and J 4 bases, with 18 bases left between them. Germline V gene lookup returns CDR1 MGHRA and CDR2 YSYEKL. This CDR3 has 18 amino acids. CDR3 bases: TGCGCCAGCAGCCAAGATTATCCAGGAGGAGCAGCCACCGGGGAGCTGTTTTTT. Protein sequence: CASSQDYPGGAATGELFF.

V and J are TRBV13 and TRBJ1-1, with a possible D match to TRBD1 (5 bases). The CDR3 length is 13 residues. V shed 2 bases and J shed 11 bases, with 15 bases lying between them. Germline V gene data show CDR1 as PRHDT and CDR2 as FYEKMQ (reference sequence). CDR3 sequence reads: CASSLKAGRGAFF. Here the CDR3 DNA reads TGTGCCAGCAGCTTAAAGGCGGGCCGGGGGGCTTTCTTT.

CDR3 nucleotides: TGTGCCAGCAGCTCACGACTAGCGGGGAGCACAGATACGCAGTATTTT. Residues: CASSSRLAGSTDTQYF. The genes are TRBV7-2 and TRBJ2-3, with 11 bases that match TRBD2. Germline V CDR1 and CDR2: SGHTA, FQGNSA. V was pared by 4 bases and J by 0 bases, with 3 bases of the junction left unmatched. The CDR3 length is 16 residues.